The TCR beta chain under discussion was sequenced for a study of blood T cell repertoires in COVID-19. Data came from immunoSEQ multiplex PCR; TCRdb stores just in-frame clones and leaves some out. The sample shows about 26,000 clones, approximately 81% of them seen only once. The CDR3 covers 14 residues. With 8 bases removed from V and 2 bases from J, the gap between germline ends came to 15 bases. CDR1 SEHNR and CDR2 FQNEAQ come from the germline V gene (reference sequence). V is TRBV7-9 and J is TRBJ2-5, with D maybe TRBD1 (6 bases). The TCR comes from a man aged 45-65 years with active or convalescent COVID-19. Sequencing was carried out using peripheral blood. The chain's CDR3 is CASGGQQIQETQYF. The CDR3 DNA reads TGTGCCAGCGGCGGACAGCAGATACAAGAGACCCAGTACTTC.